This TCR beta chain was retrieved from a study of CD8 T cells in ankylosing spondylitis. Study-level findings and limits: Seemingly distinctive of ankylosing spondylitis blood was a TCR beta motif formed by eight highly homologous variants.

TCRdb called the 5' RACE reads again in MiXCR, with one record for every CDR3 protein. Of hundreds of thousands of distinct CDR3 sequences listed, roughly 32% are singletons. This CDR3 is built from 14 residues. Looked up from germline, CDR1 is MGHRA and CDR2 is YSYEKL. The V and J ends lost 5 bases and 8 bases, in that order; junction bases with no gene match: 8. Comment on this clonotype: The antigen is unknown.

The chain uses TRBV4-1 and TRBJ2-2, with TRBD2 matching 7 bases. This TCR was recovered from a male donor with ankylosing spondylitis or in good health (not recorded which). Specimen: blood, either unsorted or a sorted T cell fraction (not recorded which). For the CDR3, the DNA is TGCGCCAGCAGCTCACAGCGGGGTCTTGGGGAGCTGTTTTTT. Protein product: CASSSQRGLGELFF.